These 12 T cell receptor beta chains share one sample of origin, sequenced in a study of post-analysis software for immune sequencing data (dated by TCRdb to the mid-2010s). Findings and caveats that apply to the study as a whole: About five TRBV segments, including TRBV5-6, TRBV5-1 and TRBV20-1, were significantly more frequent in patients than controls.

The library was produced with PCR. TCRdb shows the sequencer as Illumina HiSeq 2500. To reduce PCR and sequencing biases, unique molecular identifiers were built into the TCR beta cDNA libraries. TCRdb trimmed public reads at Q25 via fastp, called clones via MiXCR and kept in-frame beta chains. Here each entry gathers all rows of one CDR3 protein and keeps the most common genes and DNA. Recorded for this sample are approximately 160,000 distinct CDR3 sequences; 30% of them occurred a single time. About 1.6% of the sample comes from the top ten. No antigens are known for them. The sequenced material came from blood. Source of these receptors: a girl aged 10-17 years with multiple sclerosis.

The V call is TRBV5-6, the J call TRBJ2-7, with unresolved D. Germline CDR1 is SGHDT and CDR2 is YYEEEE. Trimming took 2 bases from V and 0 from J, leaving 15 bases between them. This CDR3 is built from 16 residues. The CDR3 DNA follows: TGTGCCAGCAGCTTTCTCCCTACCTATAGCTCCTACGAGCAGTACTTC. Translation gives CASSFLPTYSSYEQYF.

J is TRBJ2-1 and V is TRBV20-1; 11 bases map to TRBD2. The germline V gene has CDR1 DFQATT and CDR2 SNEGSKA (reference sequence). The junction had 8 bases not matched to a gene; V was cut back by 1 base and J by 3 bases. This CDR3 comprises 17 residues. The CDR3 region has the DNA TGCAGTGCTAGAGGTGGGCTAGCGGGAGGTCACTACAATGAGCAGTTCTTC. Residues: CSARGGLAGGHYNEQFF.

The chain combines TRBV9 with TRBJ1-1, with D perhaps TRBD1 (5 bases). This CDR3 has 14 residues. V shed 4 bases and J shed 1 base, with 11 bases lying between them. CDR1 SGDLS and CDR2 YYNGEE come from the germline V gene. CDR3 in DNA: TGTGCCAGCAGCCCAGGGATTGGGAACACTGAAGCTTTCTTT. Residues: CASSPGIGNTEAFF.

The sample holds a few counts of this clonotype. The CDR3 is CASSQEDRGAFF. In nucleotides, the CDR3 is TGTGCCAGCAGCCAAGAGGACCGGGGGGCTTTCTTT. The rearrangement joins TRBV3-1 to TRBJ1-1; a possible D gene is TRBD1 (5 bases). The CDR3 loop spans 12 amino acids. The germline V and J ends were trimmed by 0 bases and 11 bases, with 10 bases remaining between them. Germline V lookup: CDR1 LGHDT, CDR2 YNNKEL (reference sequence).

This clonotype was counted many times. The chain recombines TRBV5-1 with TRBJ2-3; no clear D gene. V was clipped by 2 bases and J by 1 base, with 8 bases between them. This CDR3 has 14 amino acids. Germline CDR1 SGHRS, CDR2 YFSETQ. The CDR3 sequence is CASSLTLGTDTQYF. The CDR3 bases are TGCGCCAGCAGCTTAACCCTTGGCACAGATACGCAGTATTTT.

Details on this clonotype: One junction end does not reproduce the germline sequence, and a read error may be involved. This chain uses TRBV3-1 with TRBJ2-4, with 10 bases lining up with TRBD2. The J call is uncertain, as TRBJ2-5 better fits the DNA end. This CDR3 has 14 residues. Germline values: CDR1 LGHDT, CDR2 YNNKEL (reference sequence). This CDR3 reads CAGSLSGRSGTQYF. In DNA, the CDR3 is TGTGCCGGCAGCCTTAGCGGGAGGAGTGGGACCCAGTACTTC.

The chain links TRBV10-3 to TRBJ2-7; TRBD1 matches at 7 bases. CDR1 is ENHRY and CDR2 is SYGVKD in the germline V gene. The CDR3 loop spans 15 amino acids. V shed 4 bases and J 6 bases; nucleotides not matched to a gene: 12. Written as DNA, the CDR3 is TGTGCCATCAGTGCCTGGACAGGCCTTTTGAGCGAGCAGTACTTC. Its protein is CAISAWTGLLSEQYF.

The chain has TRBV29-1 and TRBJ2-4, with a possible D match to TRBD2 (6 bases). The CDR3 sequence is 14 residues long. CDR1 and CDR2 (germline): SQVTM, ANQGSEA. Trimming shortened V by 4 bases and J by 6 bases, and 16 bases separated the two germline ends. In DNA form, the CDR3 reads TGCAGCGTTGCACACAGCAACGGGGGAAACATTCAGTACTTC. This encodes CSVAHSNGGNIQYF.

J is TRBJ1-6 and V is TRBV20-1; D perhaps matches TRBD1 (5 bases). Trimming shortened V by 1 base and J by 9 bases, and 13 bases separated the two germline ends. CDR3 length: 14 amino acids. Germline V CDR1 and CDR2: DFQATT, SNEGSKA (reference sequence). CDR3 bases: TGCAGTGCTAGAGTGGGGCAAGAAAGTTCACCCCTCCACTTT. It yields the protein CSARVGQESSPLHF.

The chain joins TRBV14 to TRBJ2-1, with 13 bases identical to TRBD2. Losses at the gene ends were 10 bases for V and 9 bases for J; bases not matched to a gene: 12. CDR3 length: 15 residues. CDR1 is SGHDN and CDR2 is FVKESK in the germline V gene. CDR3 loop: CATAGGLAGAVEQFF. CDR3 bases: TGTGCCACCGCCGGTGGACTAGCGGGAGCGGTTGAGCAGTTCTTC. Drawing the rest from reference TRBV14 and TRBJ2-1, the complete variable domain is EAGVTQFPSHSVIEKGQTVTLRCDPISGHDNLYWYRRVMGKEIKFLLHFVKESKQDESGMPNNRFLAERTGGTYSTLKVQPAELEDSGVYFCATAGGLAGAVEQFFGPGTRLTVL.

Worth noting for this clonotype: A junction boundary mismatches the germline segment, possibly from a read error. The V gene is TRBV7-9, the J gene TRBJ2-1; D gene ambiguous. CDR3 size: 12 residues. The V gene's germline CDR1 is SEHNR and CDR2 FQNEAQ (reference sequence). The CDR3 is CASSRVYDEQFF. For the CDR3, the DNA is TGTGCCAGCAGCCGGGTCTACGATGAGCAGTTCTTC. Supplemented by reference TRBV7-9 and TRBJ2-1, the full variable domain reads DTGVSQNPRHKITKRGQNVTFRCDPISEHNRLYWYRQTLGQGPEFLTYFQNEAQLEKSRLLSDRFSAERPKGSFSTLEIQRTEQGDSAMYLCASSRVYDEQFFGPGTRLTVL.

This clonotype was observed at least ten times. The gene calls are TRBV24-1 and TRBJ2-1, with D possibly matching TRBD1 (5 bases). V lost 3 bases and J 0 bases, leaving 14 bases between the germline ends. Per germline, CDR1 KGHDR and CDR2 SFDVKD. The CDR3 length is 17 residues. DNA for the CDR3: TGTGCCACCAGTGATGTCAAGGGGTCGAGCTCCTACAATGAGCAGTTCTTC. Translated, it gives CATSDVKGSSSYNEQFF.